This TCR beta chain was observed in a study of blood T cells in healthy people across ages. The length of the CDR3 is 16 residues. The germline gives CDR1 SGHRS, CDR2 YFSETQ. Regarding this clonotype: A read error may account for a junction end that differs from germline.

Then a second PCR, running roughly 7 to 11 cycles, was carried out with a sample-barcoded 5' primer and a J-beta primer mix. From the 5' RACE reads, TCRdb called clonotypes with MiXCR, one entry per CDR3 protein. The table lists around 780,000 distinct CDR3 sequences, 56% of them singletons, with roughly 25% in the top ten. The chain has TRBV5-1 and TRBJ2-2, with TRBD2 as a possible D gene (6 bases). The material sequenced was blood. The TCR was taken from a man aged 35 to 55 in good health. CDR3 nucleotides: TGCGCCAGCCTAGCCCCAGCGGGCATGAACGCCGGGGAGCTGTTTTTT. Residues: CASLAPAGMNAGELFF.